These 16 T cell receptor beta chains were sequenced from one sample in a study of T cells in tumors after PD-1 blockade. The table came from immunoSEQ multiplex PCR; TCRdb's copy has only in-frame clones and leaves some out. The sample yields just under 65,000 clones, roughly 70% seen once. The sample was PBMCs, taken after anti-PD-1 treatment. These receptors all stem from a human donor with basal cell carcinoma.

The chain carries TRBV7-9 and TRBJ1-3; no definite D call. Germline V gene data show CDR1 as SEHNR and CDR2 as FQNEAQ (reference sequence). Trimming cost V 6 bases and J 3 bases, with 15 bases left between them. This CDR3 spans 15 amino acids. Written as DNA, the CDR3 is TGTGCCAGCAGAAATTCGGGAGCGATTGGAAACACCATATATTTT. It specifies CASRNSGAIGNTIYF. Supplemented by reference TRBV7-9 and TRBJ1-3, the full variable domain reads DTGVSQNPRHKITKRGQNVTFRCDPISEHNRLYWYRQTLGQGPEFLTYFQNEAQLEKSRLLSDRFSAERPKGSFSTLEIQRTEQGDSAMYLCASRNSGAIGNTIYFGEGSWLTVV.

V and J are TRBV6-2 or TRBV6-3 and TRBJ2-7; D possibly corresponds to TRBD1 (6 bases). This CDR3 has 14 amino acids. Trimming took off 4 bases at V and 6 bases at J, with 16 bases between the two ends. Germline lookup yields CDR1 MNHEY and CDR2 SVGEGT. DNA of the CDR3: TGTGCCAGCAGTTTCGGCAGGGGTTTCGCCGAGCAGTACTTC. It is translated as CASSFGRGFAEQYF.

This clone occurred once. V is TRBV28 and J is TRBJ2-7; TRBD2 agrees at 10 bases. J gave up 2 bases and V 4 bases, and 5 bases lay outside the gene matches. Germline CDR1 MDHEN, CDR2 SYDVKM. CDR3 length equals 15 residues. The CDR3 DNA reads as TGTGCCAGCAGTTCCTCGGGACTAGCGACCTACGAGCAGTACTTC. Protein sequence: CASSSSGLATYEQYF.

The rearrangement uses TRBV30 and TRBJ1-1; TRBD1 matches 11 bases. CDR3 length equals 14 residues. CDR1 is GTSNPN, CDR2 SVGIG, per germline (reference sequence). V lost 0 bases to trimming and J lost 4 bases; unmatched junction nucleotides: 1. This CDR3 is CAWSVGQGATEAFF. DNA for the CDR3: TGTGCCTGGAGTGTCGGACAGGGGGCCACTGAAGCTTTCTTT.

V and J are TRBV7-8 and TRBJ1-6; 7 nucleotides align to TRBD1. Germline V CDR1 and CDR2: SGHVS, FQNEAQ. The CDR3 loop spans 14 amino acids. V shed 4 bases, J shed 9 bases, and the junction held 6 bases outside the gene matches. In DNA form, the CDR3 reads TGTGCCAGCAGCTCTACAGGGGATACTTCACCCCTCCACTTT. It yields the protein CASSSTGDTSPLHF.

The chain employs TRBV5-6 and TRBJ2-5; 9 bases match TRBD1. The CDR3 contains 14 residues. Germline V gene lookup returns CDR1 SGHDT and CDR2 YYEEEE. With V trimmed by 4 bases and J by 5 bases, 6 bases remained unmatched. In DNA, the CDR3 is TGTGCCAGCAGCCCGTATGACAGGGGGGAGACCCAGTACTTC. Its translation: CASSPYDRGETQYF. The variable domain in full, with the rest retrieved from reference TRBV5-6 and TRBJ2-5, is DAGVTQSPTHLIKTRGQQVTLRCSPKSGHDTVSWYQQALGQGPQFIFQYYEEEERQRGNFPDRFSGHQFPNYSSELNVNALLLGDSALYLCASSPYDRGETQYFGPGTRLLVL.

V gene TRBV6-6 combines with J gene TRBJ1-1; D gene ambiguous. Germline V gene lookup returns CDR1 MNHNY and CDR2 SVGAGI (reference sequence). This CDR3 has 13 residues. Trimming stripped 11 bases from V and 1 base from J, with 14 bases between. The chain's CDR3 is CAGADGKNTEAFF. The CDR3 nucleotides read TGTGCCGGTGCGGACGGGAAGAACACTGAAGCTTTCTTT.

The V call is TRBV7-2, the J call TRBJ2-3; maybe TRBD2 (6 bases). Trimming stripped 3 bases from V and 5 bases from J, with 12 bases between. The CDR3 loop spans 14 amino acids. Germline CDR1 SGHTA, CDR2 FQGNSA. CDR3 nucleotides: TGTGCCAGCAGCTTTGGTGGTAGCGGAGATACGCAGTATTTT. Its protein is CASSFGGSGDTQYF.

V gene TRBV24-1 combines with J gene TRBJ2-7; D gene uncertain. CDR3 size: 13 residues. Trimming left V 4 bases short and J 0 bases short, with 6 bases between. Germline V gene lookup returns CDR1 KGHDR and CDR2 SFDVKD. CDR3 DNA: TGTGCCACCAGTGAACAGAGCTCCTACGAGCAGTACTTC. As protein: CATSEQSSYEQYF.

The sample holds a few counts of this clone. The V gene is TRBV3-1 (or the pseudogene TRBV3-2), the J gene TRBJ1-5; 7 nucleotides align to TRBD1. V shed 4 bases and J 3 bases; nucleotides not matched to a gene: 6. Per germline, CDR1 LGHDT and CDR2 YNNKEL (reference sequence). CDR3 size: 15 residues. This CDR3 reads CASSPADRPNQPQHF. Here the CDR3 DNA reads TGTGCCAGCAGCCCTGCGGACAGGCCCAATCAGCCCCAGCATTTT.

The chain employs TRBV5-1 and TRBJ2-1; 9 bases fit TRBD2. Losses at the gene ends were 6 bases for V and 4 bases for J; bases not matched to a gene: 5. CDR1 SGHRS and CDR2 YFSETQ come from the germline V gene. This CDR3 contains 14 residues. DNA of the CDR3: TGCGCCAGCACCGGCGGGGGGGCTTACAATGAGCAGTTCTTC. Its translation is CASTGGGAYNEQFF.

In this sample, this clone turned up a few times. This sequence joins TRBV7-9 and TRBJ1-1; tentative D call: TRBD1 (6 bases). There are 14 residues in the CDR3. V was trimmed by 5 bases and J by 4 bases, leaving 14 bases between them. Looked up from germline, CDR1 is SEHNR and CDR2 is FQNEAQ (reference sequence). The CDR3 nucleotides read TGTGCCAGCAGCCCACAGGGTTTCATCACTGAAGCTTTCTTT. Translation: CASSPQGFITEAFF.

This rearrangement joins TRBV30 to TRBJ2-1; 9 positions agree with TRBD2. The CDR3 spans 13 residues. V lost 7 bases, J lost 6 bases, and 7 bases stayed unmatched. The germline V gene encodes CDR1 GTSNPN and CDR2 SVGIG (reference sequence). The CDR3 loop reads CASALRGGNEQFF. The CDR3 DNA reads TGTGCCTCTGCTTTGCGGGGGGGCAATGAGCAGTTCTTC. The full variable domain, in which reference TRBV30 and TRBJ2-1 provide the parts outside the CDR3, is SQTIHQWPATLVQPVGSPLSLECTVEGTSNPNLYWYRQAAGRGLQLLFYSVGIGQISSEVPQNLSASRPQDRQFILSSKKLLLSDSGFYLCASALRGGNEQFFGPGTRLTVL.

CDR3 loop: CASSDDEVWGEAFF. The CDR3 DNA sequence: TGTGCCAGCAGTGACGACGAGGTGTGGGGTGAAGCTTTCTTT. The V gene is TRBV5-5, the J gene TRBJ1-1; D not certain. This CDR3 is built from 14 residues. CDR1 is SGHKS, CDR2 YYEKEE, per germline (reference sequence). Deletions cut 5 bases from V and 7 bases from J, with 18 bases between. Full variable domain (outside the CDR3, taken from reference TRBV5-5 and TRBJ1-1): DAGVTQSPTHLIKTRGQQVTLRCSPISGHKSVSWYQQVLGQGPQFIFQYYEKEERGRGNFPDRFSARQFPNYSSELNVNALLLGDSALYLCASSDDEVWGEAFFGQGTRLTVV.

The chain is built from TRBV7-9 and TRBJ1-2, with TRBD1 matching 7 bases. Germline assignment: CDR1 SEHNR and CDR2 FQNEAQ (reference sequence). V was pared by 0 bases and J by 6 bases, with 1 base of the junction left unmatched. The length of the CDR3 is 13 residues. As DNA, the CDR3 is TGTGCCAGCAGCTTAGCAGGACAGGATGGCTACACCTTC. It encodes CASSLAGQDGYTF. The full variable domain, its missing parts supplied by reference TRBV7-9 and TRBJ1-2, is DTGVSQNPRHKITKRGQNVTFRCDPISEHNRLYWYRQTLGQGPEFLTYFQNEAQLEKSRLLSDRFSAERPKGSFSTLEIQRTEQGDSAMYLCASSLAGQDGYTFGSGTRLTVV.

This chain uses TRBV9 with TRBJ1-2; D is possibly TRBD1 (5 bases). The CDR3 covers 13 residues. Trimming took 2 bases from V and 8 from J, leaving 13 bases between them. The germline V gene has CDR1 SGDLS and CDR2 YYNGEE. This chain's CDR3 is CASSVGVKDGYTF. The CDR3 nucleotides are TGTGCCAGCAGCGTGGGGGTTAAGGACGGCTACACCTTC.